These 32 T cell receptor beta chains originate from one sample sequenced in a study of glioma-infiltrating T cells after dendritic cell vaccination. Produced via immunoSEQ multiplex PCR; TCRdb's table is partial and in-frame only. The sample carries roughly 83,000 clones, approximately 90% recorded once. Source: blood, taken before dendritic cell vaccination. These receptors all come from a human donor with glioblastoma.

The V call is TRBV4-1, the J call TRBJ2-2, with TRBD2 as a possible D gene (5 bases). Trimming removed 4 bases from V and 3 bases from J, with 9 bases in between. Germline CDR1 is MGHRA and CDR2 is YSYEKL. This CDR3 spans 14 amino acids. CDR3 coding DNA: TGCGCCAGCAGCCGTCAGGAGGACACCGGGGAGCTGTTTTTT. This codes for CASSRQEDTGELFF.

This clone showed up just a few times. One end of the junction is discordant with germline, which a read error may explain. This chain links TRBV5-4 with TRBJ1-2, with a weak D call TRBD1 (6 bases). The CDR3 has 14 residues. Germline V gene sequence: CDR1 SGHNT, CDR2 YYREEE (reference sequence). CDR3 sequence reads: CASSQNWDISGYTF. DNA for the CDR3: TGCGCCAGCAGCCAAAACTGGGACATAAGTGGCTACACCTTC.

The chain is built from TRBV6-5 and TRBJ2-7; perhaps TRBD2 as D (6 bases). The germline V and J ends were trimmed by 0 bases and 4 bases, with 13 bases remaining between them. This CDR3 comprises 15 residues. Germline V CDR1 and CDR2: MNHEY, SVGAGI. This CDR3 reads CASSYSRDFGYEQYF. CDR3 sequence (DNA): TGTGCCAGCAGTTACTCGCGGGACTTCGGATACGAGCAGTACTTC.

This sequence joins TRBV7-9 and TRBJ2-7; 8 nucleotides match TRBD1. Germline trimming cut 6 bases from V and 2 bases from J; bases unmatched to any gene: 9. Germline V lookup: CDR1 SEHNR, CDR2 FQNEAQ (reference sequence). There are 15 residues in the CDR3. The CDR3 loop is CASSSGQGQPYEQYF. The DNA for the CDR3 is TGTGCCAGCAGTAGTGGACAGGGCCAGCCCTACGAGCAGTACTTC.

V gene TRBV5-1 combines with J gene TRBJ1-1; D is undetermined. This CDR3 is 16 amino acids long. The germline V gene has CDR1 SGHRS and CDR2 YFSETQ. Trimming took off 0 bases at V and 0 bases at J, with 12 bases between the two ends. The DNA for the CDR3 is TGCGCCAGCAGCTTGGGGCGTACAGAAATGAACACTGAAGCTTTCTTT. Its translation is CASSLGRTEMNTEAFF.

The gene calls are TRBV5-6 and TRBJ2-6; TRBD1 aligns across 7 bases. CDR1 and CDR2 from the germline V gene are SGHDT and YYEEEE. The J segment lost 0 bases and the V segment lost 0 bases, leaving 9 bases of the junction unmatched. This CDR3 has 19 residues. DNA for the CDR3: TGTGCCAGCAGCTTGGAGAGAGGGGGCGCGAGCTCTGGGGCCAACGTCCTGACTTTC. Protein: CASSLERGGASSGANVLTF.

The chain carries TRBV7-9 and TRBJ1-2, with D tentatively TRBD1 (5 bases). The length of the CDR3 is 14 residues. The germline CDR1 and CDR2 sequences are SEHNR and FQNEAQ (reference sequence). Trimming pared 4 bases from V and 0 bases from J, leaving 9 bases between. CDR3 DNA sequence: TGTGCCAGCAGCTCCCAGGGAACTAACTATGGCTACACCTTC. Translating gives CASSSQGTNYGYTF. The whole variable domain, remainder taken from reference TRBV7-9 and TRBJ1-2, is DTGVSQNPRHKITKRGQNVTFRCDPISEHNRLYWYRQTLGQGPEFLTYFQNEAQLEKSRLLSDRFSAERPKGSFSTLEIQRTEQGDSAMYLCASSSQGTNYGYTFGSGTRLTVV.

This chain uses TRBV6-6 with TRBJ1-4; D remains ambiguous. The CDR3 consists of 16 residues. V lost 2 bases to trimming and J lost 10 bases, with 20 bases between them. CDR1 MNHNY and CDR2 SVGAGI come from the germline V gene (reference sequence). DNA for the CDR3: TGTGCCAGCAGTTACCGGGATGACTACCCAGATGGAAAACTGTTTTTT. As protein: CASSYRDDYPDGKLFF.

CDR3 nucleotides: TGTGCCAGCAGCCTACTGAGGGGGGGTGAGCAGTTCTTC. Residues: CASSLLRGGEQFF. V is TRBV2 and J is TRBJ2-1; possibly TRBD2 for D (7 bases). CDR3 size: 13 residues. Germline values: CDR1 SNHLY, CDR2 FYNNEI. Trimming took off 6 bases at V and 9 bases at J, with 15 bases between the two ends.

The chain is built from TRBV14 and TRBJ1-6, with unresolved D. Germline V gene lookup returns CDR1 SGHDN and CDR2 FVKESK. V was pared by 0 bases and J by 3 bases, with 12 bases between. This CDR3 has 17 residues. CDR3 protein: CASSQEFQDVYNSPLHF. The CDR3 nucleotides are TGTGCCAGCAGCCAAGAATTTCAGGATGTCTATAATTCACCCCTCCACTTT.

The chain combines TRBV9 with TRBJ2-1, with D tentatively TRBD2 (6 bases). The germline gives CDR1 SGDLS, CDR2 YYNGEE. V was cut by 6 bases and J by 0 bases, with 16 bases left in between. CDR3 length: 16 residues. CDR3 residues: CASTKGLPSSYNEQFF. The CDR3 region has the DNA TGTGCCAGCACCAAGGGACTTCCAAGCTCCTACAATGAGCAGTTCTTC. Using reference TRBV9 and TRBJ2-1 for the parts outside the CDR3, the full variable domain is DSGVTQTPKHLITATGQRVTLRCSPRSGDLSVYWYQQSLDQGLQFLIQYYNGEERAKGNILERFSAQQFPDLHSELNLSSLELGDSALYFCASTKGLPSSYNEQFFGPGTRLTVL.

The chain has TRBV6-1 and TRBJ1-5, with unresolved D. The V and J ends lost 3 bases and 6 bases respectively, with 12 bases between them. The CDR3 spans 14 residues. Per germline, CDR1 MNHNS and CDR2 SASEGT. The DNA for the CDR3 is TGTGCCAGCAGTGATAGGACTCGGCGTCAGCCCCAGCATTTT. It codes for CASSDRTRRQPQHF.

V usage is TRBV5-1 and J usage is TRBJ1-5; D possibly corresponds to TRBD1 (5 bases). With 4 bases removed from V and 2 bases from J, the gap between germline ends came to 13 bases. Germline-derived CDR1 and CDR2 are SGHRS and YFSETQ. The CDR3 length is 15 residues. CDR3 bases: TGCGCCAGCAGCCAGGGTTTGGGTGGCAATCAGCCCCAGCATTTT. Encoded protein: CASSQGLGGNQPQHF.

This clone has just one count. The chain links TRBV15 to TRBJ2-4, with 7 positions matching TRBD1. CDR1 is LNHNV, CDR2 YYDKDF, per germline (reference sequence). The V gene end was trimmed by 6 bases and the J gene end by 4 bases; junction bases not matched to a gene: 6. This CDR3 has 14 residues. CDR3 sequence: CATSPGTAKNIQYF. The CDR3 DNA sequence: TGTGCCACCAGTCCCGGGACAGCGAAAAACATTCAGTACTTC.

This chain joins TRBV18 and TRBJ1-2; TRBD1 agrees at 9 bases. V trimming: 3 bases; J trimming: 7 bases; junction bases outside the gene matches: 12. The germline gives CDR1 KGHSH, CDR2 LQKENI. The CDR3 totals 16 residues. CDR3 in DNA: TGTGCCAGCTCACCCATATATTCCACAGGGGGCGGTGGCTACACCTTC. Residues: CASSPIYSTGGGGYTF.

The chain combines TRBV6-6 with TRBJ1-1, with 9 bases identical to TRBD1. This CDR3 has 14 residues. CDR1 and CDR2 from the germline V gene are MNHNY and SVGAGI (reference sequence). V lost 6 bases and J lost 4; bases outside the gene matches: 6. CDR3 sequence reads: CASRSRQGGTEAFF. For the CDR3, the DNA is TGTGCCAGCAGGTCCCGACAGGGGGGCACTGAAGCTTTCTTT.

The chain carries TRBV27 and TRBJ1-6, with TRBD1 matching over 7 bases. From germline, CDR1 is MNHEY and CDR2 SMNVEV (reference sequence). CDR3 length equals 15 residues. The junction had 10 bases not matched to a gene; V was cut back by 5 bases and J by 9 bases. Here the CDR3 reads CASSRATQGRSPLHF. In nucleotides, the CDR3 is TGTGCCAGCAGTCGCGCGACACAGGGGCGTTCACCCCTCCACTTT.

The chain recombines TRBV4-1 with TRBJ2-3, with 7 nucleotides matching TRBD2. J gave up 0 bases and V 1 base, and 4 bases lay outside the gene matches. The V gene's germline CDR1 is MGHRA and CDR2 YSYEKL. The CDR3 totals 16 residues. The CDR3 nucleotides are TGCGCCAGCAGCCAAGGGGAGGGGATTAGCACAGATACGCAGTATTTT. The encoded protein is CASSQGEGISTDTQYF.

V and J are TRBV9 and TRBJ1-2; 11 bases match TRBD1. The CDR3 consists of 15 residues. CDR1 and CDR2 from the germline V gene are SGDLS and YYNGEE. Losses at the gene ends were 0 bases for V and 4 bases for J; bases not matched to a gene: 2. The CDR3 DNA is TGTGCCAGCAGCGTAGGAGGGACAGGGGGCTATGGCTACACCTTC. Its protein is CASSVGGTGGYGYTF.

The chain joins TRBV6-5 to TRBJ2-7; TRBD2 aligns across 9 bases. J lost 5 bases, V lost 5 bases, and 7 bases had no gene match. The CDR3 spans 14 residues. Germline CDR1 and CDR2: MNHEY and SVGAGI. The CDR3 DNA sequence: TGTGCCAGCAGTCAGGCAGGACTAGCGCACGAGCAGTACTTC. Protein product: CASSQAGLAHEQYF.

This clone showed up just a few times. The chain is built from TRBV5-5 and TRBJ1-4, with D possibly matching TRBD1 (5 bases). The CDR3 has 14 amino acids. The germline CDR1 and CDR2 sequences are SGHKS and YYEKEE (reference sequence). V lost 0 bases to trimming and J lost 7 bases, with 10 bases between them. CDR3 protein: CASSLAPGVEKLFF. DNA for the CDR3: TGTGCCAGCAGCTTGGCCCCGGGGGTTGAAAAACTGTTTTTT.

The chain has TRBV9 and TRBJ2-7; TRBD2 matches 11 bases. Trimming cost V 0 bases and J 3 bases; bases outside gene matches: 2. The CDR3 spans 15 residues. Germline CDR1 reads SGDLS; CDR2 reads YYNGEE. The CDR3: CASSVDGLAGYEQYF. Here the CDR3 DNA reads TGTGCCAGCAGCGTAGATGGACTAGCGGGCTACGAGCAGTACTTC.

The chain recombines TRBV10-2 with TRBJ1-1, with 11 bases identical to TRBD1. CDR3 size: 16 residues. Trimming cost V 6 bases and J 0 bases; bases outside gene matches: 6. Germline V gives CDR1 WSHSY, CDR2 SAAADI. CDR3 nucleotide sequence: TGCGCCAGCAGATCCGGGACAGGGGGTATGAACACTGAAGCTTTCTTT. Translating gives CASRSGTGGMNTEAFF.

The chain joins TRBV5-6 to TRBJ1-5; D unresolved. CDR3 length: 16 amino acids. Germline loops: CDR1 SGHDT, CDR2 YYEEEE. Trimming shortened V by 3 bases and J by 3 bases, and 16 bases separated the two germline ends. CDR3 sequence (DNA): TGTGCCAGCAGCTACTACGGGGTTGAGGACAATCAGCCCCAGCATTTT. Its translation: CASSYYGVEDNQPQHF.

This clone was observed once. J is TRBJ1-5 and V is TRBV5-4, with D possibly matching TRBD1 (6 bases). The CDR3 has 17 residues. V lost 0 bases, J lost 3 bases, and 16 bases lay in between. The germline V gene has CDR1 SGHNT and CDR2 YYREEE (reference sequence). CDR3 in DNA: TGTGCCAGCAGCTTGGGGCCAACAGGGAAAAACAATCAGCCCCAGCATTTT. Translated, it gives CASSLGPTGKNNQPQHF.

This clone was detected only a few times. The chain joins TRBV15 to TRBJ2-7; D may be TRBD1 (6 bases). The CDR3 sequence is 15 residues long. Looked up from germline, CDR1 is LNHNV and CDR2 is YYDKDF (reference sequence). V gave up 0 bases and J gave up 3 bases, with 12 bases separating them. The CDR3 reads CATSRDTQGSYEQYF. The CDR3 region has the DNA TGTGCCACCAGCAGAGATACACAGGGTAGCTACGAGCAGTACTTC.

The chain has TRBV29-1 and TRBJ2-3; 9 bases fit TRBD2. The germline V gene encodes CDR1 SQVTM and CDR2 ANQGSEA. V dropped 8 bases and J dropped 7; count of bases not matched to a gene: 31. The CDR3 runs 20 residues. The CDR3 nucleotides are TGCAGCCCCGGAAGGTTAGGTAGGGGCGGGAGGGAGTTTGTAGCGTATACGCAGTATTTT. It is translated as CSPGRLGRGGREFVAYTQYF.

The V and J genes are TRBV6-1 and TRBJ2-7, with TRBD1 as a possible D gene (7 bases). The V and J ends lost 4 bases and 5 bases respectively, with 18 bases between them. The length of the CDR3 is 15 residues. Germline CDR1 MNHNS, CDR2 SASEGT. CDR3 protein: CASSVQGGQSDEQYF. The CDR3 DNA follows: TGTGCCAGCAGTGTCCAGGGGGGTCAATCCGACGAGCAGTACTTC.

CDR3 in DNA: TGTGCCAGCAAGCCAACCAGTGAGGTTAGTTTCTACGAGCAGTACTTC. This sequence encodes CASKPTSEVSFYEQYF. The rearrangement joins TRBV28 to TRBJ2-7; D gene ambiguous. V was clipped by 7 bases and J by 3 bases, with 22 bases between them. Germline values: CDR1 MDHEN, CDR2 SYDVKM. The CDR3 loop spans 16 amino acids.

The CDR3 is CASSVSGFLETQYF. Here the CDR3 DNA reads TGTGCCAGCAGCGTATCCGGTTTCTTGGAGACCCAGTACTTC. This chain uses TRBV9 with TRBJ2-5; D unresolved. Germline values: CDR1 SGDLS, CDR2 YYNGEE. The CDR3 length is 14 residues. V was trimmed by 1 base and J by 5 bases, leaving 12 bases between them.

The chain has TRBV21-1 and TRBJ1-4; the table's D gene call, TRBD1, was not cross checked with the DNA. TRBV21-1 is given as a pseudogene. The CDR3 spans 13 residues. The CDR3 is CASTSGQPGKLFF. CDR3 nucleotide sequence: TGTGCCAGCACCTCGGGACAGCCAGGGAAACTGTTTTTT.

This chain connects TRBV6-1 to TRBJ2-4; 7 bases are shared with TRBD1. Trimming removed 6 bases from V and 1 base from J; junction bases left unmatched: 0. Germline CDR1 reads MNHNS; CDR2 reads SASEGT. The length of the CDR3 is 13 residues. CDR3 region: CASRDRAKNIQYF. The CDR3 DNA follows: TGTGCCAGCAGGGACAGGGCCAAAAACATTCAGTACTTC.